A single sample is the source of the 24 T cell receptor beta chains below, sequenced in a study of blood T cell repertoires in COVID-19. This table comes from immunoSEQ multiplex PCR, and its TCRdb copy is limited to in-frame clones, with some not included. The repertoire has roughly 380,000 clones, more than 75% of them found once; the top ten carry under 3%. Sequencing used PBMCs or T cells enriched from blood (not recorded which). These receptors were collected from a woman in her 30s who had recovered from COVID-19.

The chain couples TRBV19 to TRBJ2-3; D not certain. V was cut by 6 bases and J by 5 bases, with 9 bases left in between. Germline CDR1 LNHDA, CDR2 SQIVND (reference sequence). The CDR3 has 12 amino acids. This CDR3 is CASSLAGDTQYF. Written as DNA, the CDR3 is TGTGCCAGTAGCTTAGCTGGAGATACGCAGTATTTT.

The chain carries TRBV2 and TRBJ2-1; possibly TRBD2 for D (6 bases). The V end was cut by 5 bases, the J end by 7 bases, with 15 bases between. The CDR3 is made up of 14 amino acids. Germline loops: CDR1 SNHLY, CDR2 FYNNEI. The CDR3 DNA sequence: TGTGCCAGCAGTCCGCGGGAAATAAGTAATGAGCAGTTCTTC. It encodes CASSPREISNEQFF.

The rearrangement links TRBV12-2 to TRBJ2-7; the D call TRBD2 from the table was never checked on the DNA. TRBV12-2 is classified as a pseudogene. The CDR3 consists of 15 residues. Here the CDR3 reads CASRQSSGSGEEQYF. The CDR3 nucleotides read TGTGCAAGTCGCCAGTCTAGCGGGAGTGGGGAGGAGCAGTACTTC.

The chain links TRBV5-1 to TRBJ1-2; 9 bases map to TRBD1. The germline CDR1 and CDR2 sequences are SGHRS and YFSETQ. This CDR3 has 14 amino acids. The V segment lost 4 bases and the J segment 7 bases; nucleotides outside the gene matches: 8. CDR3 residues: CASSIEGQGGGYTF. DNA of the CDR3: TGCGCCAGCAGCATAGAGGGACAGGGAGGTGGCTACACCTTC.

This chain uses TRBV27 with TRBJ2-5, with TRBD1 matching over 9 bases. CDR1 is MNHEY and CDR2 is SMNVEV in the germline V gene (reference sequence). The V segment lost 5 bases and the J segment 5 bases; nucleotides outside the gene matches: 18. This CDR3 has 18 amino acids. CDR3 in DNA: TGTGCCAGCAGTCCCCGGACAGGGGTCGGCCAACGCGGGGAGACCCAGTACTTC. This translates into CASSPRTGVGQRGETQYF.

The V and J genes are TRBV28 and TRBJ2-7, with TRBD2 matching over 7 bases. Germline V gene lookup returns CDR1 MDHEN and CDR2 SYDVKM. The CDR3 totals 14 residues. V lost 10 bases to trimming and J lost 6 bases; unmatched junction nucleotides: 15. CDR3 nucleotides: TGTGCCACCCAGGACGGGACTACCCCTGGCGAGCAGTACTTC. This gives the protein CATQDGTTPGEQYF.

In the case of this clone: This same CDR3 is encoded by further DNA sequences in the sample. The gene calls are TRBV9 and TRBJ2-3; 10 nucleotides agree with TRBD2. This CDR3 contains 15 residues. The V segment lost 2 bases and the J segment 2 bases; nucleotides outside the gene matches: 2. Germline loops: CDR1 SGDLS, CDR2 YYNGEE. The CDR3 bases are TGTGCCAGCAGCGTTCTAGCGGGAGACACAGATACGCAGTATTTT. Translating gives CASSVLAGDTDTQYF.

As for this clone: The sample holds other DNA sequences that translate to the same CDR3. The chain couples TRBV5-6 to TRBJ1-2, with TRBD1 matching over 9 bases. J gave up 6 bases and V 0 bases, and 3 bases lay outside the gene matches. Germline V gene sequence: CDR1 SGHDT, CDR2 YYEEEE. The CDR3 is 14 amino acids. For the CDR3, the DNA is TGTGCCAGCAGCTTGGGGGACAGGGAAAATGGCTACACCTTC. It specifies CASSLGDRENGYTF.

The V gene is TRBV5-1, the J gene TRBJ2-5, with 9 bases fitting TRBD1. The CDR3 spans 15 residues. Per the germline V gene, CDR1 is SGHRS and CDR2 is YFSETQ. Trimming removed 2 bases from V and 4 bases from J; junction bases left unmatched: 6. This CDR3 is CASSFTGGRGETQYF. The CDR3 DNA is TGCGCCAGCAGCTTCACAGGGGGCCGTGGAGAGACCCAGTACTTC.

The chain employs TRBV7-8 and TRBJ2-2, with 7 bases identical to TRBD1. The CDR3 length is 17 residues. Germline assignment: CDR1 SGHVS and CDR2 FQNEAQ. Trimming removed 5 bases from V and 2 bases from J; junction bases left unmatched: 11. The CDR3 region is CASSRRRDRLNTGELFF. CDR3 sequence (DNA): TGTGCCAGCAGCCGCAGACGGGACAGATTAAACACCGGGGAGCTGTTTTTT.

V is TRBV3-1 (or the pseudogene TRBV3-2) and J is TRBJ2-2, with D unresolved. This CDR3 is 15 amino acids long. V lost 4 bases to trimming and J lost 5 bases, with 14 bases between them. CDR1 is LGHDT and CDR2 is YNNKEL in the germline V gene (reference sequence). The CDR3 sequence is CASSPRGSWTGELFF. In DNA, the CDR3 is TGTGCCAGCAGCCCAAGAGGTAGCTGGACCGGGGAGCTGTTTTTT.

V gene TRBV9 combines with J gene TRBJ2-7, with 7 nucleotides matching TRBD1. CDR3 length equals 15 residues. Germline-derived CDR1 and CDR2 are SGDLS and YYNGEE. Trimming took 0 bases from V and 1 from J; bases not matched to a gene: 4. The CDR3 DNA reads as TGTGCCAGCAGCGTAGCGGGGACAGCTTCCTACGAGCAGTACTTC. This codes for CASSVAGTASYEQYF.

The chain has TRBV6-5 and TRBJ2-1; tentative D call: TRBD1 (6 bases). V gave up 2 bases and J gave up 1 base, with 9 bases separating them. The CDR3 contains 15 residues. CDR1 is MNHEY and CDR2 is SVGAGI in the germline V gene. The CDR3 sequence: CASSYDRKSYNEQFF. CDR3 bases: TGTGCCAGCAGTTACGACAGGAAATCCTACAATGAGCAGTTCTTC.

V usage is TRBV5-1 and J usage is TRBJ2-7, with D maybe TRBD1 (5 bases). The CDR3 extends over 15 amino acids. Germline lookup yields CDR1 SGHRS and CDR2 YFSETQ. V was pared by 5 bases and J by 1 base, with 16 bases between. CDR3 sequence: CASRFGQGRSYEQYF. The CDR3 DNA reads TGCGCCAGCAGGTTTGGGCAGGGAAGGTCCTACGAGCAGTACTTC.

The chain recombines TRBV18 with TRBJ2-4; TRBD1 agrees at 12 bases. Unmatched junction bases numbered 6, after V lost 5 bases and J lost 1 base. Germline V gene sequence: CDR1 KGHSH, CDR2 LQKENI. The CDR3 extends over 17 amino acids. CDR3 nucleotides: TGTGCCAGCTCAGGGACAGGGGGCAGCGGGGCCAAAAACATTCAGTACTTC. Residues: CASSGTGGSGAKNIQYF.

This chain connects TRBV12-5 to TRBJ1-4; maybe TRBD1 (6 bases). Germline V gene data show CDR1 as LGHNT and CDR2 as FRNRAP. V lost 0 bases, J lost 7 bases, and 12 bases lay in between. The CDR3 is 15 amino acids. CDR3 nucleotide sequence: TGTGCTAGTGGTTTGGTACAAACAGGGAGTGAAAAACTGTTTTTT. As protein: CASGLVQTGSEKLFF.

The chain uses TRBV2 and TRBJ1-1; D is undetermined. With 8 bases removed from V and 7 bases from J, the gap between germline ends came to 11 bases. The CDR3 is made up of 11 amino acids. Germline V gives CDR1 SNHLY, CDR2 FYNNEI. This chain's CDR3 is CASLRESEAFF. DNA for the CDR3: TGTGCCAGCCTCCGGGAGAGTGAAGCTTTCTTT.

The V and J genes are TRBV6-5 and TRBJ2-7; 9 bases map to TRBD1. The V segment lost 8 bases and the J segment 6 bases; nucleotides outside the gene matches: 8. The CDR3 totals 13 residues. The germline gives CDR1 MNHEY, CDR2 SVGAGI. The CDR3 spells CASQPGQGPEQYF. The CDR3 DNA is TGTGCCAGCCAACCGGGACAGGGCCCCGAGCAGTACTTC.

The chain recombines TRBV9 with TRBJ2-5; TRBD2 matches at 7 bases. Germline lookup yields CDR1 SGDLS and CDR2 YYNGEE. This CDR3 spans 18 amino acids. V lost 0 bases and J lost 5; bases outside the gene matches: 16. The CDR3: CASSVGRTSGAFRETQYF. The CDR3 DNA sequence: TGTGCCAGCAGCGTAGGTCGGACCAGCGGGGCCTTTCGGGAGACCCAGTACTTC.

The count of this clone is one. This sequence joins TRBV6-1 and TRBJ2-7; 8 bases are shared with TRBD2. This CDR3 is 15 amino acids long. Losses at the gene ends were 1 base for V and 0 bases for J; bases not matched to a gene: 2. The germline CDR1 and CDR2 sequences are MNHNS and SASEGT. Here the CDR3 reads CASSEGSGTSYEQYF. The CDR3 bases are TGTGCCAGCAGTGAAGGTAGCGGGACCTCCTACGAGCAGTACTTC.

A single count supports this clone. The chain has TRBV5-1 and TRBJ2-5; D is possibly TRBD1 (6 bases). The CDR3 length is 13 residues. V lost 4 bases and J 0 bases, leaving 7 bases between the germline ends. Germline CDR1 is SGHRS and CDR2 is YFSETQ. The CDR3 spells CASSGDNQETQYF. DNA for the CDR3: TGCGCCAGCAGCGGGGACAACCAAGAGACCCAGTACTTC.

The chain links TRBV28 to TRBJ1-2; maybe TRBD1 (5 bases). The germline V gene encodes CDR1 MDHEN and CDR2 SYDVKM. V dropped 5 bases and J dropped 0 bases, with 10 bases sitting between them. The CDR3 is 14 amino acids. CDR3 sequence: CASSPGFSNYGYTF. Written as DNA, the CDR3 is TGTGCCAGCAGTCCAGGGTTCTCTAACTATGGCTACACCTTC.

The chain joins TRBV21-1 to TRBJ2-1; TRBD2 is the table's D call, not checked against the DNA. TRBV21-1 corresponds to a pseudogene. The CDR3 contains 14 residues. CDR3 in DNA: TGTGCCAGCGGTGCACTAGCGGGAGTCTATGAGCAGTTCTTC. It yields the protein CASGALAGVYEQFF.

CDR3 amino acids: CASSPQGNSGNTIYF. CDR3 DNA sequence: TGTGCCAGCAGCCCCCAGGGAAACTCTGGAAACACCATATATTTT. The V call is TRBV7-9, the J call TRBJ1-3; weak D call: TRBD1 (5 bases). Germline CDR1 reads SEHNR; CDR2 reads FQNEAQ (reference sequence). Between the trimmed V and J ends, which lost 5 bases and 0 bases, there was a span of 11 bases. The CDR3 is 15 residues long.